The entry below gives a single T cell receptor beta chain sequence along with its context. Its cognate antigen is unknown. The sorted conventional CD4+ T cells were CD25-low and CD127-high, with genomic DNA sequenced. The CDR3 is 15 residues long. Germline CDR1 is LGHNA and CDR2 is YNFKEQ. The V and J ends lost 3 bases and 1 base, in that order; junction bases with no gene match: 2. These data are taken from a study of regulatory and conventional T cells in RAG deficiency. Overall study results and limits: Shannon entropy was markedly lower and Simpson indices higher in RAG-deficient patients than control T-cell subsets.

Produced via immunoSEQ multiplex PCR; TCRdb's table is partial and in-frame only. The sample holds just over 30,000 clones, more than 90% seen once. In addition, the sample was reused for a study of regulatory T cells. From that report: The PCR used 52 TRBV and 13 TRBJ primers.

This sequence originates from a human donor in good health. The V and J genes are TRBV4-2 and TRBJ2-3; 9 bases are shared with TRBD2. The sequencing input was CD25- CD4+ T cells sorted from blood. CDR3 coding DNA: TGTGCCAGCAGCCATAGCGGGAGCGGCACAGATACGCAGTATTTT. Encoded protein: CASSHSGSGTDTQYF.